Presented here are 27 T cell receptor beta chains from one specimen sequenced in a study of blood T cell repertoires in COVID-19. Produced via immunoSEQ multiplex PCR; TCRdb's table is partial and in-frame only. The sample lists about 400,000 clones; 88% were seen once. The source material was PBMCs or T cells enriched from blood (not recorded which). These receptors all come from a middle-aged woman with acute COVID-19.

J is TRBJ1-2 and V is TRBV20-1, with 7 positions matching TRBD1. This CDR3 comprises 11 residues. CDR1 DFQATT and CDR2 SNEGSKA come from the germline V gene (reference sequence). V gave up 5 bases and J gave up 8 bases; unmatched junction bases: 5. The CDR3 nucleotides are TGCAGTGCTCCAGGGGGAGAGGGCTACACCTTC. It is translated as CSAPGGEGYTF.

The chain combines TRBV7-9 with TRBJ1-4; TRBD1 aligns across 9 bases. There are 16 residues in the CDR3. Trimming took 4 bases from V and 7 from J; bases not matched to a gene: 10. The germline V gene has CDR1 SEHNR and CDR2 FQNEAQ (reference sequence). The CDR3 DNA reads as TGTGCCAGCAGCTCCCAGGGGACAGGGCAATTTGAAAAACTGTTTTTT. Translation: CASSSQGTGQFEKLFF.

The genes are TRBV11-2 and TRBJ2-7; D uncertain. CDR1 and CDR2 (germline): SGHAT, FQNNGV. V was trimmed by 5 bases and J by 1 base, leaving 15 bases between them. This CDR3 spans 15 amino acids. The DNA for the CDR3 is TGTGCCAGCAGCCCCTCGACGTTCGGGTCCTACGAGCAGTACTTC. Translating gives CASSPSTFGSYEQYF.

The CDR3 nucleotides are TGTGCCAGCAGCGCCTTTGACCTTCAGGGGAACTATGGCTACACCTTC. Protein: CASSAFDLQGNYGYTF. This sequence joins TRBV9 and TRBJ1-2; D is possibly TRBD1 (6 bases). Germline CDR1 and CDR2: SGDLS and YYNGEE. The CDR3 has 16 residues. V was cut by 3 bases and J by 2 bases, with 17 bases left in between.

CDR3: CAWSVNRADSPLHF. In DNA, the CDR3 is TGTGCCTGGAGTGTAAACAGGGCGGATTCACCCCTCCACTTT. The rearrangement joins TRBV30 to TRBJ1-6; a weak D match, TRBD1 (6 bases). Germline V gene sequence: CDR1 GTSNPN, CDR2 SVGIG (reference sequence). Trimming took off 0 bases at V and 8 bases at J, with 11 bases between the two ends. This CDR3 region has 14 residues.

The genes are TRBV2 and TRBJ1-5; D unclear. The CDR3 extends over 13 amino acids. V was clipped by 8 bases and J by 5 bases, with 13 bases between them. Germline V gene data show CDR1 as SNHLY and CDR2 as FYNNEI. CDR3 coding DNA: TGTGCCAGCCTGCTAGAAAAAGATCAGCCCCAGCATTTT. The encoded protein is CASLLEKDQPQHF.

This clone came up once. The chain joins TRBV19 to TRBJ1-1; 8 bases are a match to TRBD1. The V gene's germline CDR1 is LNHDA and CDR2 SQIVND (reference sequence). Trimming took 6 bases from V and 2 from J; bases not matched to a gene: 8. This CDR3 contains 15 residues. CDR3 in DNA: TGTGCCAGTAGCACCTTAACAGGGGGTAACACTGAAGCTTTCTTT. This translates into CASSTLTGGNTEAFF. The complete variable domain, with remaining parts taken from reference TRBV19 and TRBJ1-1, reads DGGITQSPKYLFRKEGQNVTLSCEQNLNHDAMYWYRQDPGQGLRLIYYSQIVNDFQKGDIAEGYSVSREKKESFPLTVTSAQKNPTAFYLCASSTLTGGNTEAFFGQGTRLTVV.

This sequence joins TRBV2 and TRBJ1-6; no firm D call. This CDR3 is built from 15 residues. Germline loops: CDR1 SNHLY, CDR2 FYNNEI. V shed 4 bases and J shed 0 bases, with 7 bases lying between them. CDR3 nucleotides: TGTGCCAGCAGTGTAGTACGCTCCTATAATTCACCCCTCCACTTT. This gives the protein CASSVVRSYNSPLHF.

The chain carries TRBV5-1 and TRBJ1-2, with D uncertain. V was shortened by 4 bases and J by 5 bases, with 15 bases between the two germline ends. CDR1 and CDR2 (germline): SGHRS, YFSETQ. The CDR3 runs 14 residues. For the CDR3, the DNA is TGCGCCAGCAGCGCGCCCGAGGCTATTTATGGCTACACCTTC. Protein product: CASSAPEAIYGYTF.

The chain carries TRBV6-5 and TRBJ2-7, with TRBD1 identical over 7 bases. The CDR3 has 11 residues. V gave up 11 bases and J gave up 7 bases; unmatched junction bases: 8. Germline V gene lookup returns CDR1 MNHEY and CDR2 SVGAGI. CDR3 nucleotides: TGTGCCTCAGACAGGGCCGGTGAGCAGTACTTC. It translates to CASDRAGEQYF.

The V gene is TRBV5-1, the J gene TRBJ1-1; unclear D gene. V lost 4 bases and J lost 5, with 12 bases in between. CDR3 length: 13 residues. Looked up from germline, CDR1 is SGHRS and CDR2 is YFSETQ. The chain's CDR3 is CASSPPGGTEAFF. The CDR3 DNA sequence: TGCGCCAGCAGCCCTCCGGGTGGGACTGAAGCTTTCTTT.

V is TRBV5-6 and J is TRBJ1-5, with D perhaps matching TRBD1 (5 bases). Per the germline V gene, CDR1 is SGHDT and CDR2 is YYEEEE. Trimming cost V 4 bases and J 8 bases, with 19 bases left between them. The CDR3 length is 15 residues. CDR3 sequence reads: CASSPGGPGGKPQHF. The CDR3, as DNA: TGTGCCAGCAGCCCCGGGGGTCCAGGCGGCAAGCCCCAGCATTTT.

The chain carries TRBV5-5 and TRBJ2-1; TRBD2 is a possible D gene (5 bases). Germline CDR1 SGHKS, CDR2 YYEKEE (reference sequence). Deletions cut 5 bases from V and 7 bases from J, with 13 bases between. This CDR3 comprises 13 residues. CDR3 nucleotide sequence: TGTGCCAGCAGGTATGCGCCGGGGAATGAGCAGTTCTTC. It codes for CASRYAPGNEQFF. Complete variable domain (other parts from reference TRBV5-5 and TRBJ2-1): DAGVTQSPTHLIKTRGQQVTLRCSPISGHKSVSWYQQVLGQGPQFIFQYYEKEERGRGNFPDRFSARQFPNYSSELNVNALLLGDSALYLCASRYAPGNEQFFGPGTRLTVL.

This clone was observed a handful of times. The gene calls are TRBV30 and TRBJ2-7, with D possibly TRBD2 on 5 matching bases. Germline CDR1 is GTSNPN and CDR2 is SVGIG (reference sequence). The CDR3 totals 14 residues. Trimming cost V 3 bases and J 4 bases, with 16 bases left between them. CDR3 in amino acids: CAWRGATRQYEQYF. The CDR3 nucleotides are TGTGCCTGGAGGGGAGCCACTAGACAATACGAGCAGTACTTC.

CDR3 amino acids: CASSYSGGSHEQFF. As DNA, the CDR3 is TGTGCCAGCAGTTACTCGGGGGGGAGCCATGAGCAGTTCTTC. The rearrangement links TRBV6-5 to TRBJ2-1; 7 positions match TRBD2. V lost 0 bases to trimming and J lost 8 bases; unmatched junction nucleotides: 4. CDR1 is MNHEY and CDR2 is SVGAGI in the germline V gene. CDR3 length equals 14 residues.

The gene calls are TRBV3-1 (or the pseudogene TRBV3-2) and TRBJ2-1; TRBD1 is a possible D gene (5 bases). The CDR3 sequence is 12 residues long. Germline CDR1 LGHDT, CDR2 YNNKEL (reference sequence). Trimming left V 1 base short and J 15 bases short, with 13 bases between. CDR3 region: CASSQVPGKTFF. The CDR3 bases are TGTGCCAGCAGCCAAGTCCCAGGGAAGACGTTCTTC.

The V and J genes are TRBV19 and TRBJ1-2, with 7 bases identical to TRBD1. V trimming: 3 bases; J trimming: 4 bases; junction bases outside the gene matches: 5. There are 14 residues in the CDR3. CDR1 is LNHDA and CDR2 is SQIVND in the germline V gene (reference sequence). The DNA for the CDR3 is TGTGCCAGTAGTATCGACAGGGCCGTCTATGGCTACACCTTC. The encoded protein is CASSIDRAVYGYTF.

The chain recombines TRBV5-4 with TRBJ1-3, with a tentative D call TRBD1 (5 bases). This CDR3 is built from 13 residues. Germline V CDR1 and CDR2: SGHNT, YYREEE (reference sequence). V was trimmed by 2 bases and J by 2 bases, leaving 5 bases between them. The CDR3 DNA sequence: TGTGCCAGCAGCTTCAGGGCTGGAAACACCATATATTTT. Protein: CASSFRAGNTIYF.

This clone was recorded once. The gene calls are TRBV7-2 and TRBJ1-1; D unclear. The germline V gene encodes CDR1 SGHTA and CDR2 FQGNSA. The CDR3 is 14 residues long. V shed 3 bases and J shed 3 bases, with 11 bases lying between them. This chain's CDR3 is CASSFGRGDTEAFF. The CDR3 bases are TGTGCCAGCAGCTTTGGCCGGGGTGACACTGAAGCTTTCTTT.

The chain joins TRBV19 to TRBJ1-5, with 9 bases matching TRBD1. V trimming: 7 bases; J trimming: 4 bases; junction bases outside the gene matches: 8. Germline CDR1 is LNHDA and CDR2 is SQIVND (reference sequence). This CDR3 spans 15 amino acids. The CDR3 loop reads CASTQGQGLNQPQHF. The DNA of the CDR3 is TGTGCCAGTACCCAGGGACAGGGACTGAATCAGCCCCAGCATTTT.

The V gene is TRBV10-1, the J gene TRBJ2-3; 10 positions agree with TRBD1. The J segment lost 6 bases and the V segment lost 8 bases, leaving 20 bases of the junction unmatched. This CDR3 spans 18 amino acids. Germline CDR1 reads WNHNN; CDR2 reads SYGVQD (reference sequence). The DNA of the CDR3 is TGCGCCAGCGGGGGGGACAGGGGAGGTCAGCACGGTAGGGATACGCAGTATTTT. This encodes CASGGDRGGQHGRDTQYF.

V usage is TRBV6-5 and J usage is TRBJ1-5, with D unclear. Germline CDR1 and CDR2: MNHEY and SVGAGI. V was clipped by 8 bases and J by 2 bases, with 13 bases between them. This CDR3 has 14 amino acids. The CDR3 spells CASSGLLGNQPQHF. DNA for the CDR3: TGTGCCAGCTCTGGGTTACTAGGCAATCAGCCCCAGCATTTT.

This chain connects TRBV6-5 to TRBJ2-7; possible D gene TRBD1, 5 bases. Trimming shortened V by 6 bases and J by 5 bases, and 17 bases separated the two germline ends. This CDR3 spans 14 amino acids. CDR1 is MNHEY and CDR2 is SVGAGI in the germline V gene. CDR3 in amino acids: CASRASSRAHEQYF. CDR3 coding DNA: TGTGCCAGCAGGGCCTCGAGCAGGGCCCACGAGCAGTACTTC.

The CDR3 DNA reads as TGTGCCAGCAGCTTAGCTGGGGGAGGGGCTGAAGCTTTCTTT. It codes for CASSLAGGGAEAFF. This chain connects TRBV11-2 to TRBJ1-1; TRBD1 might be the D (5 bases). The CDR3 loop spans 14 amino acids. Germline values: CDR1 SGHAT, CDR2 FQNNGV. Trimming pared 1 base from V and 6 bases from J, leaving 12 bases between.

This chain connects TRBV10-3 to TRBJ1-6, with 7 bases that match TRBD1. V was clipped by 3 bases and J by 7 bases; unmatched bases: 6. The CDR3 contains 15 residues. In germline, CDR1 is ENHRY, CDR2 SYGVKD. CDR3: CAISDQGQRNSPLHF. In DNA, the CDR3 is TGTGCCATCAGTGACCAGGGACAGAGAAATTCACCCCTCCACTTT.

CDR3 residues: CASSLGPGAIYNEQFF. CDR3 nucleotides: TGTGCCAGCAGTTTGGGGCCAGGGGCGATCTACAATGAGCAGTTCTTC. The V call is TRBV27, the J call TRBJ2-1; the D gene is possibly TRBD1 (6 bases). The CDR3 totals 16 residues. Looked up from germline, CDR1 is MNHEY and CDR2 is SMNVEV (reference sequence). The V end was cut by 3 bases, the J end by 3 bases, with 15 bases between.

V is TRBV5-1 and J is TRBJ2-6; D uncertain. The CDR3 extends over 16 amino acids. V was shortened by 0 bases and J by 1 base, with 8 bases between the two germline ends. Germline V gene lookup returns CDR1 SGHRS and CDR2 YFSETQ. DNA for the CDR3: TGCGCCAGCAGCTTGGGCCTAGTTTCTGGGGCCAACGTCCTGACTTTC. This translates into CASSLGLVSGANVLTF. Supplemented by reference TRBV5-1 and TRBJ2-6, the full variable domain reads KAGVTQTPRYLIKTRGQQVTLSCSPISGHRSVSWYQQTPGQGLQFLFEYFSETQRNKGNFPGRFSGRQFSNSRSEMNVSTLELGDSALYLCASSLGLVSGANVLTFGAGSRLTVL.